The 5 T cell receptor beta chains listed next were all sequenced from one sample in a study of CD8 T cells in ankylosing spondylitis (TCRdb year 2017). The library relied on 5' RACE. The instrument given in TCRdb is Illumina HiSeq 2500. TCRdb trimmed the raw reads at Q25, called clones with MiXCR and kept productive beta chains. Rows are combined by CDR3 protein, so each entry shows the most common genes and DNA. In this sample the table shows approximately 260,000 distinct CDR3 sequences, approximately 9% of which occur a single time. The ten largest account for 6.8% of the sample. The sequenced sample consisted of blood, either unsorted or a sorted T cell fraction (not recorded which). These receptors all come from a male donor with ankylosing spondylitis or in good health (not recorded which).

This clonotype came up many times. This sequence joins TRBV12-3 or TRBV12-4 and TRBJ1-2, with a possible D match to TRBD1 (5 bases). V was cut by 8 bases and J by 4 bases, with 20 bases left in between. This CDR3 spans 15 amino acids. The CDR3 here is CASAAQTDPFYGYTF. The CDR3 DNA reads as TGTGCCAGCGCAGCCCAGACAGATCCCTTCTATGGCTACACCTTC.

This clonotype was counted ten times or more. The gene calls are TRBV9 and TRBJ2-1; no clear D. Germline-derived CDR1 and CDR2 are SGDLS and YYNGEE. The CDR3 is 14 residues long. Trimming stripped 3 bases from V and 6 bases from J, with 13 bases between. CDR3: CASSAMGLVNEQFF. The CDR3 DNA sequence: TGTGCCAGCAGCGCGATGGGGTTGGTCAATGAGCAGTTCTTC.

This chain links TRBV13 with TRBJ2-7; 9 bases match TRBD1. Germline V gene lookup returns CDR1 PRHDT and CDR2 FYEKMQ (reference sequence). The CDR3 extends over 15 amino acids. Trimming removed 6 bases from V and 7 bases from J; junction bases left unmatched: 13. The CDR3, as DNA: TGTGCCAGCAGTTTACCCGGGACAGGGTCGGGAGAGCAGTACTTC. Encoded protein: CASSLPGTGSGEQYF.

This clonotype appeared many times. CDR3 bases: TGCAGTGCTGAGACAGGGTGGGGCTACACCTTC. Translated: CSAETGWGYTF. The chain employs TRBV20-1 and TRBJ1-2; 7 bases agree with TRBD1. This CDR3 comprises 11 residues. After removal of 5 bases from V and 8 bases from J, the junction contained 5 bases not matched to a gene. Germline V lookup: CDR1 DFQATT, CDR2 SNEGSKA (reference sequence).

This clonotype was counted at least ten times. The chain uses TRBV4-2 and TRBJ1-2, with a possible D match to TRBD1 (5 bases). This CDR3 is 14 amino acids long. Germline V gene sequence: CDR1 LGHNA, CDR2 YNFKEQ. Trimming took off 3 bases at V and 7 bases at J, with 15 bases between the two ends. CDR3: CASSQGGEKVGYTF. CDR3 DNA: TGTGCCAGCAGCCAGGGGGGGGAGAAGGTTGGCTACACCTTC.